A selection of T cell receptor beta chains follows, all from one sample in a study of blood T cell repertoires in COVID-19. Generated by immunoSEQ multiplex PCR, the TCRdb table keeps only in-frame clones and is missing some. The data show tens of thousands of clones, around 80% seen once. Sequencing was done on a sample of peripheral blood. Receptor source: a man aged 50 to 59 with active or convalescent COVID-19. Both conserved end residues are part of each CDR3. Fields, in order: V gene, J gene, CDR3 protein.

v_call: TRBV6-5
j_call: TRBJ1-1
cdr3_aa: CASSFRRGTEAFF

v_call: TRBV5-4
j_call: TRBJ1-6
cdr3_aa: CASRADSHNSPLHF

v_call: TRBV5-1
j_call: TRBJ2-5
cdr3_aa: CASSLPPSGAMKETQYF

v_call: TRBV29-1
j_call: TRBJ1-1
cdr3_aa: CSVESPGGLTEAFF

v_call: TRBV5-4
j_call: TRBJ1-2
cdr3_aa: CASSGQHNYGYTF

v_call: TRBV5-1
j_call: TRBJ2-5
cdr3_aa: CASSPGLHAEETQYF

v_call: TRBV21-1
j_call: TRBJ1-2
cdr3_aa: CASRNIGGYYGYTF

v_call: TRBV7-6
j_call: TRBJ1-5
cdr3_aa: CASSPETGGLEPQHF

v_call: TRBV7-8
j_call: TRBJ2-2
cdr3_aa: CASSSRQGWATGELFF

v_call: TRBV29-1
j_call: TRBJ1-1
cdr3_aa: CSVKTGGIGAATEAFF

v_call: TRBV14
j_call: TRBJ2-2
cdr3_aa: CASSAQTNTGELFF

v_call: TRBV27
j_call: TRBJ2-7
cdr3_aa: CASSSGQGVYEQYF

v_call: TRBV9
j_call: TRBJ1-1
cdr3_aa: CASSVLQGNTEAFF

v_call: TRBV19
j_call: TRBJ1-1
cdr3_aa: CASSGTSNTEAFF

v_call: TRBV5-1
j_call: TRBJ2-5
cdr3_aa: CASSLAGYGQETQYF

v_call: TRBV3-1/TRBV3-2
j_call: TRBJ2-1
cdr3_aa: CASSPLTGGYNEQFF

v_call: TRBV19
j_call: TRBJ1-2
cdr3_aa: CASSNMPPDSNYGYTF

v_call: TRBV4-3
j_call: TRBJ2-3
cdr3_aa: CASSRDRSTDTQYF

v_call: TRBV20-1
j_call: TRBJ2-7
cdr3_aa: CSARWGEEQYF

v_call: TRBV19
j_call: TRBJ1-3
cdr3_aa: CAGQGNPGNTIYF

v_call: TRBV6-2/TRBV6-3
j_call: TRBJ1-5
cdr3_aa: CASSLDKPYSNQPQHF

v_call: TRBV28
j_call: TRBJ1-5
cdr3_aa: CASSLLGQGARQPQHF

v_call: TRBV7-2
j_call: TRBJ2-7
cdr3_aa: CASSPVTSGYEQYF

v_call: TRBV4-3
j_call: TRBJ2-1
cdr3_aa: CASSLAGGRNEQFF

v_call: TRBV28
j_call: TRBJ1-1
cdr3_aa: CASSPLGTGGIEAFF